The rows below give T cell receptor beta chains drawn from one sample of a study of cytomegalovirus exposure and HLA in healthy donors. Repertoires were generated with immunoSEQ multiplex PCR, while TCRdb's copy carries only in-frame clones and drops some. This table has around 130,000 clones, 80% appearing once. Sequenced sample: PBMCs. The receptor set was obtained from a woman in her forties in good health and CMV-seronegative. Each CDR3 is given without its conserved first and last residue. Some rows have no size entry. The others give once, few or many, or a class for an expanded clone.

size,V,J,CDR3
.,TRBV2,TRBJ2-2,ASGRDSNTGELF
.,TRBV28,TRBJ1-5,ASSRYRGANQPQH
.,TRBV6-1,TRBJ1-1,ASSELGGVETEAF
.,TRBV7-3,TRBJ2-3,ASSQEGASGDTQY
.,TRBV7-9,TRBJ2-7,ASSLAGRSEQY
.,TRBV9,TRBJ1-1,ASSVGGQANTEAF
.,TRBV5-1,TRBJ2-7,ASSQQGVGHEQY
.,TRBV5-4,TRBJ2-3,ASSFAGGYTDTQY
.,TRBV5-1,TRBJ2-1,ASSGGTSGRSNEQF
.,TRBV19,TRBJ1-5,ASKGARSNQPQH
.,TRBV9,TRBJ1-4,ASSVSRDRALPAYEFRGEKLF
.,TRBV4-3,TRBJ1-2,ASSQEVRNYGYT
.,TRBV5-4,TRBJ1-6,ASSLDAETPLH
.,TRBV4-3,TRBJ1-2,ASSQDRGNYGYT
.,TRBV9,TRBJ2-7,ASSPQGTSGAPPYEQY
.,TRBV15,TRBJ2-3,ATSRERTSGRGTDTQY
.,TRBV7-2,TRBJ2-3,ASTRGTSEGDTQY
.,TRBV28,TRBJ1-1,ASSLSGYEAEAF
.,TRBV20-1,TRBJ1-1,SAPLIPEAF
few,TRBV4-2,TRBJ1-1,ASSQERGNTEAF
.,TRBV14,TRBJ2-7,ASSAGRGYEQY
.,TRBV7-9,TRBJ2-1,ASSLPPGQVYNEQF
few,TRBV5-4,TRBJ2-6,ASSLEPGSSGANVLT
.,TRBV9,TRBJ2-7,ASSVGQGGYEQY
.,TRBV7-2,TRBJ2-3,ASTPASGLSTDTQY
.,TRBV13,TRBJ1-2,ASSTGDSNYGYT
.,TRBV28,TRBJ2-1,ASSLRQGQEF
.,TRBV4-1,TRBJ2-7,ASSSSGRAAYEQY
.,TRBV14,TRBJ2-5,ASSQDRGFQETQY
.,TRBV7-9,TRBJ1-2,ASSPAGQGHYGYT
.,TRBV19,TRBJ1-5,ASSIERGGNQPQH
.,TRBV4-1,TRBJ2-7,ASSQDITSGDSYEQY
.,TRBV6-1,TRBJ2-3,ASKPRGQGVDTQY
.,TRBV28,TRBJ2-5,ASSSLDSETQY
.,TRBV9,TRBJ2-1,ASSSSPGADNEQF
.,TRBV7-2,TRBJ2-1,ASSATSGDYNEQF
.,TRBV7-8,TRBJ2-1,ASSLDLAGGFRVNEQF
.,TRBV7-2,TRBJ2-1,ASSTALAGIYNEQF
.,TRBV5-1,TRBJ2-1,ASSFSLAGSYNEQF
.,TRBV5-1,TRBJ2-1,ASSLDGRPSYNEQF
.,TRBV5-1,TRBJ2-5,ASSLEDSTQETQY
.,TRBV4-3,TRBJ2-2,ASSQDQGWTGELF
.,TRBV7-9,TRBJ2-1,SSSLFPLWLAARDEQF
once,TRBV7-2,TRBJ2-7,ASSHLGGGSSYEQY
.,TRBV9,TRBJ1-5,ASSSHKPRDNHNQPQH
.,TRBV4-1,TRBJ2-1,ASRSRDSSYNEQF
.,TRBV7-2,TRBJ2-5,ASSLIGGRTQY